These 15 T cell receptor beta chains came from one sample sequenced in a study of T-cell reconstitution after alpha-beta-depleted transplantation in children. Library preparation (for TCRbeta) was performed with unique molecular identifiers. TCRdb analysed the PCR reads with MiXCR anew, one entry per CDR3 protein. The data hold about 440,000 distinct CDR3 sequences, with around 46% observed a single time. The sample in question was PBMCs, obtained before TCRalphabeta/CD19-depleted stem cell transplant. The receptors shown here come from a girl aged 2-10 years with aplastic anemia, due to receive a stem cell transplant.

The CDR3 nucleotides are TGTGCCAGCAGCCAAGAACAGGGCTATGGCTACACCTTC. This sequence encodes CASSQEQGYGYTF. The chain has TRBV4-2 and TRBJ1-2, with D possibly TRBD1 on 6 matching bases. Germline V gives CDR1 LGHNA, CDR2 YNFKEQ. Trimming took off 0 bases at V and 4 bases at J, with 6 bases between the two ends. The CDR3 spans 13 residues.

The chain joins TRBV24-1 to TRBJ2-2; D is possibly TRBD2 (5 bases). Germline-derived CDR1 and CDR2 are KGHDR and SFDVKD. V was pared by 0 bases and J by 6 bases, with 19 bases between. The CDR3 loop spans 18 amino acids. The CDR3 DNA is TGTGCCACCAGTGATTTGGGTTCGGGTAGTCGGGGTCCCGGGGAGCTGTTTTTT. The encoded protein is CATSDLGSGSRGPGELFF.

This clonotype was seen a handful of times. The rearrangement uses TRBV6-2 or TRBV6-3 and TRBJ2-7, with TRBD1 matching 9 bases. This CDR3 is 14 amino acids long. Per germline, CDR1 MNHEY and CDR2 SVGEGT. The V and J ends lost 5 bases and 6 bases, in that order; junction bases with no gene match: 8. The chain's CDR3 is CASSTRDREGEQYF. The DNA of the CDR3 is TGTGCCAGCAGTACTCGGGACAGGGAAGGCGAGCAGTACTTC.

In this sample, this clonotype turned up many times. This chain joins TRBV3-1 and TRBJ2-1; perhaps TRBD1 as D (5 bases). There are 12 residues in the CDR3. Looked up from germline, CDR1 is LGHDT and CDR2 is YNNKEL (reference sequence). V was cut by 4 bases and J by 9 bases, with 10 bases left in between. The CDR3: CASSRAGAEQFF. The CDR3 bases are TGTGCCAGCAGCCGCGCTGGGGCTGAGCAGTTCTTC.

This clonotype was detected ten times or more. Germline is not matched at one junction end, which may reflect a read error. The chain has TRBV11-2 and TRBJ1-1, with 7 nucleotides matching TRBD1. The CDR3 length is 12 residues. The germline V gene has CDR1 SGHAT and CDR2 FQNNGV. This chain's CDR3 is CASSLPGGQASF. In nucleotides, the CDR3 is TGTGCCAGCAGCTTACCGGGCGGACAGGCATCTTTT.

In this sample, this clonotype turned up once. This chain joins TRBV7-9 and TRBJ2-7, with D maybe TRBD1 (5 bases). Trimming stripped 1 base from V and 5 bases from J, with 12 bases between. The CDR3 is made up of 14 amino acids. Germline V gene lookup returns CDR1 SEHNR and CDR2 FQNEAQ (reference sequence). The CDR3 protein is CASSLDQGFDEQYF. The CDR3 nucleotides read TGTGCCAGCAGCTTAGATCAGGGTTTCGACGAGCAGTACTTC.

The genes are TRBV3-1 and TRBJ2-5, with D uncertain. The germline V gene encodes CDR1 LGHDT and CDR2 YNNKEL (reference sequence). This CDR3 has 14 residues. V was pared by 2 bases and J by 5 bases, with 12 bases between. The CDR3 region is CASSQFGYRETQYF. The CDR3 DNA is TGTGCCAGCAGCCAATTTGGCTATAGGGAGACCCAGTACTTC.

The chain carries TRBV12-3 or TRBV12-4 and TRBJ1-1; the match to TRBD1 covers 10 bases. The CDR3 has 15 amino acids. J lost 5 bases, V lost 4 bases, and 7 bases had no gene match. The CDR3, as DNA: TGTGCCAGCAGTTCAGACAGGGGGCCGGGGACTGAAGCTTTCTTT. Translated, it gives CASSSDRGPGTEAFF.

This sequence joins TRBV6-4 and TRBJ2-1; the D gene is possibly TRBD2 (6 bases). Trimming left V 2 bases short and J 3 bases short, with 11 bases between. The CDR3 loop spans 15 amino acids. Germline CDR1 and CDR2: MRHNA and SNTAGT. CDR3 sequence (DNA): TGTGCCAGCAGTGACACGGCTAGCGACTACAATGAGCAGTTCTTC. The encoded protein is CASSDTASDYNEQFF.

The sample holds a few counts of this clonotype. The chain carries TRBV20-1 and TRBJ1-2, with D maybe TRBD1 (6 bases). CDR1 DFQATT and CDR2 SNEGSKA come from the germline V gene (reference sequence). The CDR3 has 13 residues. Trimming left V 4 bases short and J 4 bases short, with 13 bases between. CDR3 in DNA: TGCAGTGCTATTACACAGGGAGTCTATGGCTACACCTTC. This gives the protein CSAITQGVYGYTF.

This sequence joins TRBV12-3 or TRBV12-4 and TRBJ2-7; D is ambiguous. The CDR3 spans 13 residues. The V end was cut by 5 bases, the J end by 0 bases, with 8 bases between. DNA for the CDR3: TGTGCCAGCAGTATCCTGAGCTCCTACGAGCAGTACTTC. Translated: CASSILSSYEQYF.

A single count supports this clonotype. The chain combines TRBV20-1 with TRBJ2-5; no definite D call. This CDR3 is built from 15 residues. Trimming removed 6 bases at V and 0 bases at J, with 17 bases between. Germline CDR1 DFQATT, CDR2 SNEGSKA (reference sequence). The CDR3 bases are TGCAGTGCCCCACCGATTTGGGTTTACCAAGAGACCCAGTACTTC. This codes for CSAPPIWVYQETQYF.

This clonotype was counted only a few times. The rearrangement links TRBV5-1 to TRBJ2-1, with 9 bases fitting TRBD2. With 2 bases clipped from V and 3 bases from J, the junction kept 6 bases outside the gene matches. Per germline, CDR1 SGHRS and CDR2 YFSETQ. This CDR3 has 16 amino acids. The CDR3 loop is CASSFTLREGYNEQFF. In DNA form, the CDR3 reads TGCGCCAGCAGCTTCACCTTGCGGGAGGGCTACAATGAGCAGTTCTTC.

In its sample, this clonotype was seen many times. The chain carries TRBV20-1 and TRBJ2-5; TRBD1 might be the D (5 bases). The CDR3 contains 13 residues. Per the germline V gene, CDR1 is DFQATT and CDR2 is SNEGSKA (reference sequence). V was cut by 4 bases and J by 2 bases, with 11 bases left in between. The CDR3 loop reads CSAKPTVQETQYF. The CDR3 bases are TGCAGTGCTAAGCCGACAGTGCAAGAGACCCAGTACTTC.

This clonotype was seen ten or more times. The genes are TRBV3-1 and TRBJ1-3; D perhaps matches TRBD1 (5 bases). This CDR3 is 15 amino acids long. V dropped 4 bases and J dropped 0 bases, with 10 bases sitting between them. Germline V gene data show CDR1 as LGHDT and CDR2 as YNNKEL (reference sequence). DNA of the CDR3: TGTGCCAGCAGCCCGGACACTTACTCTGGAAACACCATATATTTT. Its protein is CASSPDTYSGNTIYF.